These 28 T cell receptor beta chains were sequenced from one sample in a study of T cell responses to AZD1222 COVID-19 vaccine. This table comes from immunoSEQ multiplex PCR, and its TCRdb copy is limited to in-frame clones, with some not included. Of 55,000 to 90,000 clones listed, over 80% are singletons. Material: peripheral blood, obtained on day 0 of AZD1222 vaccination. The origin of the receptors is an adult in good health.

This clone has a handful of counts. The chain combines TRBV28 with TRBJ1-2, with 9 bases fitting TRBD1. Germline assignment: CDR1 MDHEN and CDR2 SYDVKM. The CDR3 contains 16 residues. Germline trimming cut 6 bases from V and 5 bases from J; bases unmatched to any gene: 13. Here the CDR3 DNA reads TGTGCCAGCAGCTACCAGACAGGGGGATTGGGATATGGCTACACCTTC. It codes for CASSYQTGGLGYGYTF.

The CDR3 DNA follows: TGTGCCAGCTCACCATATGAAAATACGAACACCGGGGAGCTGTTTTTT. The encoded protein is CASSPYENTNTGELFF. The V and J genes are TRBV18 and TRBJ2-2; D ambiguous. This CDR3 has 16 amino acids. V dropped 2 bases and J dropped 0 bases, with 10 bases sitting between them. CDR1 is KGHSH, CDR2 LQKENI, per germline.

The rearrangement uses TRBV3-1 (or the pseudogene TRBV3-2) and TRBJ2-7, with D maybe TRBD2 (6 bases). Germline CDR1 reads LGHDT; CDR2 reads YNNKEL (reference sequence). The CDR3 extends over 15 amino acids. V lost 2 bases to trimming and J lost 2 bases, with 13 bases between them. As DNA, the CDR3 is TGTGCCAGCAGCCAATCAAGAACGGGGGCCTACGAGCAGTACTTC. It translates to CASSQSRTGAYEQYF.

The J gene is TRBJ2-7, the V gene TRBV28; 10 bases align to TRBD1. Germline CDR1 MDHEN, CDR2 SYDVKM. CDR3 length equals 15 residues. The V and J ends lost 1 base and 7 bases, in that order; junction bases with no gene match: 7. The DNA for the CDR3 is TGTGCCAGCAGTTTATCCGGGACAGGGGTGGGGGAGCAGTACTTC. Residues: CASSLSGTGVGEQYF.

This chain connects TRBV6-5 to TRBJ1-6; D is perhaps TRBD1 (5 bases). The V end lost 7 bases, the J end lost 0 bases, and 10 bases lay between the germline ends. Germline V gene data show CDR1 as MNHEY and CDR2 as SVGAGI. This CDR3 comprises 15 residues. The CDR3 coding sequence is TGTGCCAGCAAAGGGGAGCTCTCCTATAATTCACCCCTCCACTTT. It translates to CASKGELSYNSPLHF.

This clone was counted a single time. The CDR3 spells CASSLDSHGYTF. The CDR3 coding sequence is TGTGCCAGCAGCTTAGACAGTCATGGCTACACCTTC. V usage is TRBV7-9 and J usage is TRBJ1-2, with D unclear. CDR3 size: 12 residues. The V gene lost 1 base and the J gene lost 6 bases, with 6 bases spanning the gap. Germline V lookup: CDR1 SEHNR, CDR2 FQNEAQ (reference sequence).

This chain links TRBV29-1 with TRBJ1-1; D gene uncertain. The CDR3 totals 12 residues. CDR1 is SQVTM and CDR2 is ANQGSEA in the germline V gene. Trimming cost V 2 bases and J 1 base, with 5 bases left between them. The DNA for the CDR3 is TGCAGCGTTGAACGGGGGAACACTGAAGCTTTCTTT. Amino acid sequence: CSVERGNTEAFF. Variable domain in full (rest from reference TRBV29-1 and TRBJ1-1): SAVISQKPSRDICQRGTSLTIQCQVDSQVTMMFWYRQQPGQSLTLIATANQGSEATYESGFVIDKFPISRPNLTFSTLTVSNMSPEDSSIYLCSVERGNTEAFFGQGTRLTVV.

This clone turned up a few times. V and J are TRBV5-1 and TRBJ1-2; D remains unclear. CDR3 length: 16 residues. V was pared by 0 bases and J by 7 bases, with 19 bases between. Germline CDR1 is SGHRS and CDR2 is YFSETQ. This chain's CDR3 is CASSLASWPPASGYTF. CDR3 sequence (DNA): TGCGCCAGCAGCTTGGCCTCGTGGCCCCCGGCCAGTGGCTACACCTTC.

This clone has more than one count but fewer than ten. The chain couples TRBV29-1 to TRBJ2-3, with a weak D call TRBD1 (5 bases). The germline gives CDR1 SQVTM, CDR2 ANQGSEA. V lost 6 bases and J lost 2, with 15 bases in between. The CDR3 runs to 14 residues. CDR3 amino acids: CSVAMDTSTDTQYF. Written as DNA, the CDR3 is TGCAGCGTCGCCATGGACACTTCCACAGATACGCAGTATTTT.

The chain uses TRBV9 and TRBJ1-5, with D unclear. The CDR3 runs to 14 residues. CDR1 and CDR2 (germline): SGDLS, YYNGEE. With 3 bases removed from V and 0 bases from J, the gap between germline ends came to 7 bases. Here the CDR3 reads CASSGDYSNQPQHF. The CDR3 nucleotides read TGTGCCAGCAGCGGAGATTATAGCAATCAGCCCCAGCATTTT.

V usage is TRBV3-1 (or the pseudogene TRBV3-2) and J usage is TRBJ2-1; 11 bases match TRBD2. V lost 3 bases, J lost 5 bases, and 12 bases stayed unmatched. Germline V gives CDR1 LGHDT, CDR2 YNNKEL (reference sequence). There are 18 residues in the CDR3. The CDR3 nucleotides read TGTGCCAGCAGCCACGGGGTGCGGGGACTAGCGGCTGACAATGAGCAGTTCTTC. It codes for CASSHGVRGLAADNEQFF.

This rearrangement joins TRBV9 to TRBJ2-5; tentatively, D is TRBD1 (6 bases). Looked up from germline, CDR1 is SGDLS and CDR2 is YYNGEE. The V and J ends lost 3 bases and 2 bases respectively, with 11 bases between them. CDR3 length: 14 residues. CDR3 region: CASSAGQTQETQYF. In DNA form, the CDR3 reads TGTGCCAGCAGCGCCGGACAGACGCAAGAGACCCAGTACTTC.

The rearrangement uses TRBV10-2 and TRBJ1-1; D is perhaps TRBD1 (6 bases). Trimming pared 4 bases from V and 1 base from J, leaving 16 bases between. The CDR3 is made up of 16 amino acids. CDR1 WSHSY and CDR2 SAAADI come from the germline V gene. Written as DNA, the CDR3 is TGCGCCAGCAGTGTGGAAAGGGGGAGCAGGAACACTGAAGCTTTCTTT. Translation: CASSVERGSRNTEAFF.

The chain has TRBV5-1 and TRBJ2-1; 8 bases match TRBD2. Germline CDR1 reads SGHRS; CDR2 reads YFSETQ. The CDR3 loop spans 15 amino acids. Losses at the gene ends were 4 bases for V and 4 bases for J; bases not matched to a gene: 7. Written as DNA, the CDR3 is TGCGCCAGCAGCCCGGGGGGGCGGGTTTACAATGAGCAGTTCTTC. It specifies CASSPGGRVYNEQFF.

This chain's CDR3 is CASSPRGEDLHF. CDR3 nucleotides: TGTGCCAGCAGCCCGCGGGGCGAGGACCTGCATTTT. This chain uses TRBV14 with TRBJ1-5, with a tentative D call TRBD1 (5 bases). Germline-derived CDR1 and CDR2 are SGHDN and FVKESK. The CDR3 consists of 12 residues. Trimming cost V 4 bases and J 15 bases, with 16 bases left between them.

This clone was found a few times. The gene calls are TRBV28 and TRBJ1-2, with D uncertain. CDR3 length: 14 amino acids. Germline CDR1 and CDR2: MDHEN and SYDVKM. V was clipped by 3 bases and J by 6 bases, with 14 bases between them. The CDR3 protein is CASSFPTEADGYTF. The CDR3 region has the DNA TGTGCCAGCAGTTTCCCTACGGAGGCCGATGGCTACACCTTC.

CDR3: CASSIVTGGTDTQYF. The CDR3 nucleotides are TGTGCCAGTAGTATAGTTACAGGGGGCACAGATACGCAGTATTTT. The chain joins TRBV19 to TRBJ2-3, with 7 bases aligning to TRBD1. CDR3 length equals 15 residues. Germline CDR1 is LNHDA and CDR2 is SQIVND (reference sequence). J gave up 1 base and V 1 base, and 2 bases lay outside the gene matches.

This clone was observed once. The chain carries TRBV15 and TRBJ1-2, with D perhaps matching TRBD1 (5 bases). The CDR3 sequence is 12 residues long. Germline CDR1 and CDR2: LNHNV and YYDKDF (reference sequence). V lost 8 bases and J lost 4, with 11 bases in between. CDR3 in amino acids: CATDGGGYGYTF. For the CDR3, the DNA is TGTGCCACCGACGGTGGGGGCTATGGCTACACCTTC.

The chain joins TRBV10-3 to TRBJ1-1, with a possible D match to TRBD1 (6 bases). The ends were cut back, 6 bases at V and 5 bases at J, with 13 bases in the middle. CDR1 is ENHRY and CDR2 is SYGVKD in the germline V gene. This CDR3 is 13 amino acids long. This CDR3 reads CAIRSQGETEAFF. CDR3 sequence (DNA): TGTGCCATCAGGTCACAGGGTGAAACTGAAGCTTTCTTT.

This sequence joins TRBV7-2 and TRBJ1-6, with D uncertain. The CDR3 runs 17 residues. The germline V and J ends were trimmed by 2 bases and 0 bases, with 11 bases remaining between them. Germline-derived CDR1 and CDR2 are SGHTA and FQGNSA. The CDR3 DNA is TGTGCCAGCAGCTTAAATATCAGATCCTCCTATAATTCACCCCTCCACTTT. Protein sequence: CASSLNIRSSYNSPLHF.

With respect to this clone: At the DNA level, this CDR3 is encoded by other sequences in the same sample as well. The CDR3 reads CASSLGGYEQYF. The CDR3 coding sequence is TGCGCCAGCAGCTTGGGCGGATACGAGCAGTACTTC. The chain links TRBV5-1 to TRBJ2-7; D remains ambiguous. Germline CDR1 is SGHRS and CDR2 is YFSETQ. V dropped 0 bases and J dropped 4 bases, with 5 bases sitting between them. This CDR3 contains 12 residues.

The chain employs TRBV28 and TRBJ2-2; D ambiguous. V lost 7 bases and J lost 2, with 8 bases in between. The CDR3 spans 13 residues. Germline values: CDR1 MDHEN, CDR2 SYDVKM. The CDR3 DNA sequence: TGTGCCAGCACCTCCCTAAACACCGGGGAGCTGTTTTTT. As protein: CASTSLNTGELFF.

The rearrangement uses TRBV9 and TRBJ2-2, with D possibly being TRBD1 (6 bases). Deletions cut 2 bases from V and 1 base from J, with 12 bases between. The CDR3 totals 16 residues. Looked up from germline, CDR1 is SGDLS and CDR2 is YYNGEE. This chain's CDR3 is CASSVQGQGNTGELFF. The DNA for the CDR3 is TGTGCCAGCAGCGTCCAGGGGCAGGGGAACACCGGGGAGCTGTTTTTT.

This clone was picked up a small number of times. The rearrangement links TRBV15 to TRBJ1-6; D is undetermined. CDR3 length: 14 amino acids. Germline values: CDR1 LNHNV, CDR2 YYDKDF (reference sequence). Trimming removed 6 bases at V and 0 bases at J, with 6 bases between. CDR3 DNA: TGTGCCACCAGTGGGAGCTCCTATAATTCACCCCTCCACTTT. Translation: CATSGSSYNSPLHF.

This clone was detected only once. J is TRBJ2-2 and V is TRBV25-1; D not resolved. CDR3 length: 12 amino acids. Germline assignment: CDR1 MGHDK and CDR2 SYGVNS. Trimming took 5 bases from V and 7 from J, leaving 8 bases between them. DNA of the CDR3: TGTGCCAGCAGTTACGCTGGCGGGGAGCTGTTTTTT. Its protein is CASSYAGGELFF.

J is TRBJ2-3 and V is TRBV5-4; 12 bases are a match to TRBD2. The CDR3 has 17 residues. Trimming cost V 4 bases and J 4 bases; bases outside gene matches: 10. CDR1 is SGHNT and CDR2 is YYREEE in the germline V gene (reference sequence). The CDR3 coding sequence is TGTGCCAGCAGCCCTACCCTAGCGGGGGGGCAACCAGATACGCAGTATTTT. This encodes CASSPTLAGGQPDTQYF. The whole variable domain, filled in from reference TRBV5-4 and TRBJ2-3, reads ETGVTQSPTHLIKTRGQQVTLRCSSQSGHNTVSWYQQALGQGPQFIFQYYREEENGRGNFPPRFSGLQFPNYSSELNVNALELDDSALYLCASSPTLAGGQPDTQYFGPGTRLTVL.

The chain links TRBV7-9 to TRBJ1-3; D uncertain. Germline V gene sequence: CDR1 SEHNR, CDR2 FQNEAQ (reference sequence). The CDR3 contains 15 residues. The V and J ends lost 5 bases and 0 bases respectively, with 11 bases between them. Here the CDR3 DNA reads TGTGCCAGCAGCCCCACAAGGGTCTCTGGAAACACCATATATTTT. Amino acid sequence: CASSPTRVSGNTIYF.

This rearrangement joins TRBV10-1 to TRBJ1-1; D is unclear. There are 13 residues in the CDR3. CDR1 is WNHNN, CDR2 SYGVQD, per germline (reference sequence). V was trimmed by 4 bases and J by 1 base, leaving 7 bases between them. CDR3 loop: CASSVSQNTEAFF. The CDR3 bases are TGCGCCAGCAGTGTGAGTCAGAACACTGAAGCTTTCTTT.